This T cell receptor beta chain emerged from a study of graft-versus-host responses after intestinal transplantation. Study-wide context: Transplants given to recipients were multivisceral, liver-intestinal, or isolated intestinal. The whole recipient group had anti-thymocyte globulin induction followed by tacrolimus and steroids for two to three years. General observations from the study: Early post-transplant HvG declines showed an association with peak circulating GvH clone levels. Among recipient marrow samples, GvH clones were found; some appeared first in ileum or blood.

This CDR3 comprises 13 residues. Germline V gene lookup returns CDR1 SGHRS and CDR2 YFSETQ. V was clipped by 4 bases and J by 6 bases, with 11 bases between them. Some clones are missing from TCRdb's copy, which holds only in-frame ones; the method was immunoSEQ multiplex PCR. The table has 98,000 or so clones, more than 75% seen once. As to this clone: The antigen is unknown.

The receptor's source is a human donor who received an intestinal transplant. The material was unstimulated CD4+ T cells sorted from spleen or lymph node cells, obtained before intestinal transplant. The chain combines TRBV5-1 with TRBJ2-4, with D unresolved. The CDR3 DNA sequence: TGCGCCAGCAGCCTGGGTTTAGGAAACATTCAGTACTTC. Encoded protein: CASSLGLGNIQYF. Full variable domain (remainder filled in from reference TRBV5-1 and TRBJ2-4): KAGVTQTPRYLIKTRGQQVTLSCSPISGHRSVSWYQQTPGQGLQFLFEYFSETQRNKGNFPGRFSGRQFSNSRSEMNVSTLELGDSALYLCASSLGLGNIQYFGAGTRLSVL.